The 8 T cell receptor beta chains given below trace back to one sample, sequenced in a study of T cell clones after liver transplantation. Libraries were prepared by immunoSEQ multiplex PCR; TCRdb keeps only in-frame clonotypes and omits some of them. The data contain over 100,000 clones, about 81% of them singletons. Sequencing used CD4+ T cells from blood, obtained before liver transplant. The receptors originated from a human donor who received a liver transplant.

The chain joins TRBV2 to TRBJ1-1; maybe TRBD1 (6 bases). The V end was cut by 6 bases, the J end by 1 base, with 12 bases between. This CDR3 has 14 amino acids. Germline lookup yields CDR1 SNHLY and CDR2 FYNNEI. This chain's CDR3 is CASRGGRGNTEAFF. DNA of the CDR3: TGTGCCAGCAGGGGCGGCAGGGGGAACACTGAAGCTTTCTTT.

This clone came up once. This chain uses TRBV19 with TRBJ1-2; D gene uncertain. The CDR3 is 16 amino acids. Germline loops: CDR1 LNHDA, CDR2 SQIVND (reference sequence). V lost 3 bases and J lost 5, with 19 bases in between. The CDR3 DNA is TGTGCCAGTAGTATGTCGGAGAGAGCCTTGGGGTATGGCTACACCTTC. Translating gives CASSMSERALGYGYTF. Variable domain in full (rest from reference TRBV19 and TRBJ1-2): DGGITQSPKYLFRKEGQNVTLSCEQNLNHDAMYWYRQDPGQGLRLIYYSQIVNDFQKGDIAEGYSVSREKKESFPLTVTSAQKNPTAFYLCASSMSERALGYGYTFGSGTRLTVV.

The J gene is TRBJ2-5, the V gene TRBV5-6; a possible D gene is TRBD1 (7 bases). With 2 bases removed from V and 5 bases from J, the gap between germline ends came to 22 bases. The CDR3 covers 17 residues. Germline V gene data show CDR1 as SGHDT and CDR2 as YYEEEE. The CDR3 DNA reads as TGTGCCAGCAGCTTAGGGCACCCAGGGGGGACCGGGGAGACCCAGTACTTC. As protein: CASSLGHPGGTGETQYF.

The chain carries TRBV4-1 and TRBJ2-3; 7 bases match TRBD1. Trimming at V came to 4 bases and at J to 5 bases, leaving 12 bases not matched to a gene. The germline CDR1 and CDR2 sequences are MGHRA and YSYEKL. This CDR3 is 16 amino acids long. The CDR3 nucleotides are TGCGCCAGCAGCCCATTGGGACAGCTGGGGCAAGATACGCAGTATTTT. Its translation: CASSPLGQLGQDTQYF.

This chain links TRBV6-6 with TRBJ1-4; 9 bases line up with TRBD1. Per germline, CDR1 MNHNY and CDR2 SVGAGI (reference sequence). The length of the CDR3 is 14 residues. J lost 8 bases, V lost 4 bases, and 5 bases had no gene match. DNA for the CDR3: TGTGCCAGCAGTTCGGGACAGGGTAGAGAAAAACTGTTTTTT. Its protein is CASSSGQGREKLFF.

This chain connects TRBV18 to TRBJ1-5; D gene unclear. The ends were cut back, 2 bases at V and 3 bases at J, with 5 bases in the middle. The CDR3 has 13 amino acids. The germline V gene encodes CDR1 KGHSH and CDR2 LQKENI. The CDR3 spells CASSPGDNQPQHF. CDR3 DNA: TGTGCCAGCTCACCAGGCGACAATCAGCCCCAGCATTTT.

Only a few counts were recorded for this clone. V is TRBV19 and J is TRBJ1-2, with a possible D match to TRBD1 (5 bases). The V end lost 1 base, the J end lost 4 bases, and 7 bases lay between the germline ends. Looked up from germline, CDR1 is LNHDA and CDR2 is SQIVND (reference sequence). This CDR3 has 13 amino acids. DNA of the CDR3: TGTGCCAGTAGTATAGCCACAGGCTATGGCTACACCTTC. This gives the protein CASSIATGYGYTF.

The chain employs TRBV5-4 and TRBJ2-7; D ambiguous. CDR3 length: 13 amino acids. Germline V gene lookup returns CDR1 SGHNT and CDR2 YYREEE (reference sequence). V dropped 1 base and J dropped 5 bases, with 10 bases sitting between them. CDR3 region: CASSLKGSNEQYF. Here the CDR3 DNA reads TGTGCCAGCAGCTTGAAGGGTTCCAACGAGCAGTACTTC.